These T cell receptor beta chains were read from a single sample in a study of blood T cell repertoires in COVID-19. Some clones are missing from TCRdb's copy, which holds only in-frame ones; the method was immunoSEQ multiplex PCR. The sample contains over 350,000 clones, about 89% of which appear only once. Sequencing input: PBMCs or T cells enriched from blood (not recorded which). These receptors all come from a woman aged 40-49 years who had been exposed to COVID-19. CDR3s leave out the opening cysteine and the closing phenylalanine or tryptophan. For some rows the clone size is stated as once, few or many, or as a class when expanded; others skip it.

clone_size,j_call,v_call,cdr3_aa
-,TRBJ2-1,TRBV9,ASSPGTIGNEQF
-,TRBJ1-1,TRBV2,ASSDLTGVTVTEAF
once,TRBJ2-2,TRBV3-1/TRBV3-2,ASSQINTGELF
-,TRBJ2-5,TRBV3-1/TRBV3-2,ASSQDPQGRGETQY
-,TRBJ2-5,TRBV5-4,ASSLAGGETQY
once,TRBJ2-7,TRBV7-9,ASSSGQGSLSSYEQY
-,TRBJ2-2,TRBV11-3,ASSLGAKAMGGELF
-,TRBJ1-4,TRBV13,ASSSRGEKLF
-,TRBJ2-4,TRBV18,ASSRQGFTQY
-,TRBJ2-3,TRBV3-1/TRBV3-2,ASSQELAGATDTQY
-,TRBJ1-3,TRBV9,ASSPRLARDGNTIY
-,TRBJ1-2,TRBV3-1/TRBV3-2,ASSRPHRVRVIYGYT
-,TRBJ1-5,TRBV29-1,SVSQGAESNQPQH
-,TRBJ2-7,TRBV19,ASSSGTYYEQY
-,TRBJ2-1,TRBV19,ASSTPAGGPYNEQF
-,TRBJ2-3,TRBV3-1/TRBV3-2,ASSRRSGGRSDTQY
-,TRBJ1-1,TRBV30,AWAGVNTEAF
-,TRBJ2-1,TRBV7-9,ASSLLESFNEQF
-,TRBJ1-5,TRBV5-1,ASSPDGGTNQPQH
once,TRBJ1-6,TRBV30,AWSVRGGTLH
once,TRBJ1-6,TRBV7-8,ASSTDRTRNSPLH
-,TRBJ1-6,TRBV15,ATARQTNNSPLH
-,TRBJ2-5,TRBV7-2,ASSKDRAQETQY
once,TRBJ2-1,TRBV19,ASSINGGDEQF
-,TRBJ1-2,TRBV6-1,ASSETGVYSFGYT
-,TRBJ2-1,TRBV30,AWSSVSSYNEQF